This T cell receptor beta chain was captured in a study of early T cells in non-severe SARS-CoV-2 infection. TCRdb reprocessed the 5' RACE reads via MiXCR and lists one record per CDR3 protein. The table has tens of thousands of distinct CDR3 sequences, 7.5% to 9.5% seen once. Deletions cut 1 base from V and 8 bases from J, with 5 bases between. The CDR3 extends over 12 amino acids. The germline gives CDR1 SGHAT, CDR2 FQNNGV. The receptor was isolated from an adult who was a healthcare worker with PCR-confirmed SARS-CoV-2 infection or an uninfected control (not recorded which). The rearrangement uses TRBV11-2 and TRBJ1-4; D remains ambiguous. The sequences come from whole blood, collected at baseline. The CDR3 region is CASSLGVEKLFF. CDR3 nucleotide sequence: TGTGCCAGCAGCTTAGGGGTCGAAAAACTGTTTTTT.